Detailed here is one T cell receptor beta chain. The sample belongs to a study of control samples from healthy donors and cancer patients. This table comes from immunoSEQ multiplex PCR, and its TCRdb copy is limited to in-frame clones, with some not included. The data hold roughly 90,000 clones, with more than 80% observed a single time. The germline V and J ends were trimmed by 4 bases and 1 base, with 5 bases remaining between them. The CDR3 extends over 14 amino acids. The germline gives CDR1 MNHEY, CDR2 SMNVEV (reference sequence). The sequencing sample was made of blood. The J gene is TRBJ2-6, the V gene TRBV27; TRBD1 or TRBD2 may be the D gene (5 bases each). The source is a woman in her twenties or thirties in good health. DNA of the CDR3: TGTGCCAGCAGTTGGGGGTCTGGGGCCAACGTCCTGACTTTC. Amino acid sequence: CASSWGSGANVLTF.